This T cell receptor beta chain emerged from a study of CD8+ T cells in alopecia areata. Lesional scalp punch biopsies and peripheral blood came from alopecia areata patients. It was cDNA, reverse transcribed from extracted RNA, that served as the sequencing template. Profiling relied on immunoSEQ multiplex PCR, and the TCRdb table lists in-frame clones only, not all of them. The sample contains 150,000 or so clones, almost 50% of which appear only once. The study's findings and limits: Compared with normal scalp, lesional scalp had higher clonality and more expanded CD8+ clones.

The CDR3 runs to 16 residues. Trimming at V came to 4 bases and at J to 8 bases, leaving 11 bases not matched to a gene. The V gene's germline CDR1 is SGHRS and CDR2 YFSETQ. Regarding this clone: Antigen unknown.

This TCR came from a human donor with alopecia areata. This chain links TRBV5-1 with TRBJ2-1; 11 positions agree with TRBD2. The specimen comprised CD8+ T cells sorted from blood, sampled at week 0. The CDR3 sequence: CASSPRSSGGIHEQFF. The CDR3 DNA reads as TGCGCCAGCAGCCCCCGATCTAGCGGGGGGATCCATGAGCAGTTCTTC.